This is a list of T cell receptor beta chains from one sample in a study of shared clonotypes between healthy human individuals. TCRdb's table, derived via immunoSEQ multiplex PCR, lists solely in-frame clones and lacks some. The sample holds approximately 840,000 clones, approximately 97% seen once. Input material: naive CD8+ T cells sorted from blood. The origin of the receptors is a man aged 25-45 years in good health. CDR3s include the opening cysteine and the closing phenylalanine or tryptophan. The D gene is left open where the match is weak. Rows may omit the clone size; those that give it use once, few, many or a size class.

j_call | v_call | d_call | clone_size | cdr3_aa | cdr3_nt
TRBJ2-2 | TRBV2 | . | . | CASSAEKTGELFF | TGTGCCAGCAGTGCGGAGAAGACCGGGGAGCTGTTTTTT
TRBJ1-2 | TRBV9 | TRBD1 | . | CASGGGQGYYGYTF | TGTGCCAGCGGGGGAGGACAGGGCTACTATGGCTACACCTTC
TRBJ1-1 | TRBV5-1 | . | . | CASSLAEGRGDTEAFF | TGCGCCAGCAGCTTGGCGGAGGGAAGAGGGGACACTGAAGCTTTCTTT
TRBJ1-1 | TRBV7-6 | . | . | CASSLGLGDEAFF | TGTGCCAGCAGCTTAGGTTTAGGGGATGAAGCTTTCTTT
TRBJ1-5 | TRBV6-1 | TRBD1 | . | CASGSGTGGLQPQHF | TGTGCCAGCGGATCCGGGACAGGGGGTCTTCAGCCCCAGCATTTT
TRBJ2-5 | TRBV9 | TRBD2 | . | CASTELAQQETQYF | TGTGCCAGCACGGAACTAGCGCAACAAGAGACCCAGTACTTC
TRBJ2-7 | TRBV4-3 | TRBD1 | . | CASSQASDRLGEQYF | TGCGCCAGCAGCCAAGCTTCGGACAGGCTGGGCGAGCAGTACTTC
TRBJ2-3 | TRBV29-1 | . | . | CSVDGLSSTDTQYF | TGCAGCGTGGATGGACTATCTAGCACAGATACGCAGTATTTT
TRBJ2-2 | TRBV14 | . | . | CASSQAFAGELFF | TGTGCCAGCAGCCAAGCTTTTGCCGGGGAGCTGTTTTTT
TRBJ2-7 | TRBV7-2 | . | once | CASSLLTYEQYF | TGTGCCAGCAGCTTACTGACATACGAGCAGTACTTC
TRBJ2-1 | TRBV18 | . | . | CASSPFPTRQNYNEQFF | TGTGCCAGCTCACCCTTCCCAACGAGACAGAATTACAATGAGCAGTTCTTC
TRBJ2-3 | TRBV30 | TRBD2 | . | CAWSDGLAGDGDTQYF | TGTGCCTGGAGTGACGGACTAGCGGGAGATGGAGATACGCAGTATTTT
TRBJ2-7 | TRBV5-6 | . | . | CASSLSGLAYEQYF | TGTGCCAGCAGCTTGTCTGGCCTAGCGTACGAGCAGTACTTC
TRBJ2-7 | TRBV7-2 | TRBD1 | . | CASSPRTGSYEQYF | TGTGCCAGCAGCCCTAGGACAGGGTCCTACGAGCAGTACTTC
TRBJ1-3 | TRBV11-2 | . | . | CASRNGNTIYF | TGTGCCAGCCGGAATGGAAACACCATATATTTT
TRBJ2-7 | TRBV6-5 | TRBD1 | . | CASSYSIGTASQEQYF | TGTGCCAGCAGTTACTCGATAGGGACAGCCTCTCAGGAGCAGTACTTC
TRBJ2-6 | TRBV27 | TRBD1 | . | CASSQTGTGVYSGANVLTF | TGTGCCAGCAGCCAAACCGGGACAGGGGTTTACTCTGGGGCCAACGTCCTGACTTTC
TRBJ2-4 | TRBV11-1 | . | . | CASSQRHAFGHENIQYF | TGTGCCAGCAGCCAACGACATGCCTTCGGCCATGAAAACATTCAGTACTTC
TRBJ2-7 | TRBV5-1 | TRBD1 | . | CASSLGDRPYEQYF | TGCGCCAGCAGCTTAGGGGACAGACCCTACGAGCAGTACTTC
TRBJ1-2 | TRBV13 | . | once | CASSLGSGFYGYTF | TGTGCCAGCAGCTTAGGATCAGGGTTCTATGGCTACACCTTC
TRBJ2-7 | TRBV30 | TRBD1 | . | CAWSVGQGIAYEQYF | TGTGCCTGGAGTGTAGGACAGGGGATCGCCTACGAGCAGTACTTC
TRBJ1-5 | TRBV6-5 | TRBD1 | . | CASAGQYNQPQHF | TGTGCCAGCGCGGGACAGTACAATCAGCCCCAGCATTTT
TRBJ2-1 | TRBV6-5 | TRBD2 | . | CASSSSGREQFF | TGTGCCAGCAGTTCCAGCGGGAGAGAGCAGTTCTTC
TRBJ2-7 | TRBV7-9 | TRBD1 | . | CASSSNRPGQGSYEQYF | TGTGCCAGCAGCTCTAACCGGCCGGGACAGGGGAGTTACGAGCAGTACTTC
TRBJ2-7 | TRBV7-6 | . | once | CASSLGGGVYDQYF | TGTGCCAGCAGCTTAGGTGGAGGGGTCTACGATCAGTACTTC
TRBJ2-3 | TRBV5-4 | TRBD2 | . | CASSPGLAGEDTQYF | TGTGCCAGCAGCCCCGGACTAGCGGGAGAAGATACGCAGTATTTT
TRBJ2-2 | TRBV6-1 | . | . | CASRPGNTGELFF | TGTGCCAGCAGGCCAGGGAACACCGGGGAGCTGTTTTTT
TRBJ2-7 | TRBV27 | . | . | CASSLLGREQYF | TGTGCCAGCAGTCTCCTCGGGCGCGAGCAGTACTTC
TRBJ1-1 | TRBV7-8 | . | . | CASMSRGMNTEAFF | TGTGCCAGCATGAGTCGGGGCATGAACACTGAAGCTTTCTTT
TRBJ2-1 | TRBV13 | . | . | CASSPRDGHNEQFF | TGTGCCAGCAGCCCCCGGGACGGTCACAATGAGCAGTTCTTC
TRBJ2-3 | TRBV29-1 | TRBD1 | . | CSVTQPGTGRADTQYF | TGCAGCGTTACACAACCCGGGACAGGGCGCGCAGATACGCAGTATTTT
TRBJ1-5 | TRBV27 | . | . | CASKWGLGNQPQHF | TGTGCCAGCAAGTGGGGTCTTGGCAATCAGCCCCAGCATTTT
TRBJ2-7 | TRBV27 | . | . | CASRNGIYEQYF | TGTGCCAGCAGGAACGGGATCTACGAGCAGTACTTC
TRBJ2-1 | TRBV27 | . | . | CASSLGGLFGKQFF | TGTGCCAGCAGTTTGGGAGGACTCTTCGGAAAGCAGTTCTTC
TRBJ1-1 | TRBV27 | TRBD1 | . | CASSTRQGEEAFF | TGTGCCAGCAGTACTAGACAGGGGGAGGAAGCTTTCTTT
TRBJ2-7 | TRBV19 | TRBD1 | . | CASSIGQGHEQYF | TGTGCCAGTAGTATAGGACAGGGACACGAGCAGTACTTC
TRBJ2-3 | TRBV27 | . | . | CASRFGDTQYF | TGTGCCAGCCGATTTGGAGATACGCAGTATTTT
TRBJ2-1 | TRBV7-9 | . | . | CASSFKRSPNEQFF | TGTGCCAGCAGCTTCAAGCGGTCCCCCAATGAGCAGTTCTTC
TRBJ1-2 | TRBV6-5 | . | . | CASSAQDNYGYTF | TGTGCCAGCAGCGCCCAGGATAACTATGGCTACACCTTC
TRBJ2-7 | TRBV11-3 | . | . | CASSWTGSYEQYF | TGTGCCAGCAGCTGGACGGGAAGCTACGAGCAGTACTTC
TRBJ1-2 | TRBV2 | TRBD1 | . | CASPGTENYGYTF | TGTGCCAGCCCCGGGACAGAAAACTATGGCTACACCTTC
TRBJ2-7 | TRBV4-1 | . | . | CASSQVYGTYEQYF | TGCGCCAGCAGCCAGGTGTACGGTACCTACGAGCAGTACTTC
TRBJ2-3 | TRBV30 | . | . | CAWSQTETDTQYF | TGTGCCTGGAGCCAGACCGAAACAGATACGCAGTATTTT
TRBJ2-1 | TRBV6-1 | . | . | CASSVPSTSYNEQFF | TGTGCCAGCAGTGTACCAAGCACTTCCTACAATGAGCAGTTCTTC